This T cell receptor (beta chain) comes out of a study of shared clonotypes between healthy human individuals. This table comes from immunoSEQ multiplex PCR, and its TCRdb copy is limited to in-frame clones, with some not included. The data show 950,000 to 1,200,000 clones, around three quarters seen once. Concerning this clone: The antigen remains unidentified. Other DNA sequences in the same sample also yield this CDR3.

Findings of the study overall: Researchers found naive subsets generally carried larger estimated richness than memory subsets.

Trimming removed 0 bases at V and 2 bases at J, with 9 bases between. CDR3 length: 15 amino acids. The germline CDR1 and CDR2 sequences are MDHEN and SYDVKM. The receptor's source is a man between 18 and 35 years old in good health. Some clones in this sample may be carry-over from other donors' samples. Specimen: memory CD4+ T cells from PBMCs. Subset noted: CD45RA-negative fraction. This chain joins TRBV28 and TRBJ2-3; D tentatively reads TRBD1 or TRBD2 (5 bases each). CDR3 DNA sequence: TGTGCCAGCAGTTTATGGGGACGGACCACAGATACGCAGTATTTT. Translating gives CASSLWGRTTDTQYF.